This is a list of T cell receptor beta chains from one sample in a study of blood T cell repertoires in COVID-19. The assay was immunoSEQ multiplex PCR, and TCRdb's table has in-frame clones only and misses some. Here the sample spans more than 95,000 clones, around 81% being singletons. Sequenced: peripheral blood. The receptor set was obtained from a man aged 30-40 years with COVID-19, enrolled during active disease. Both conserved end residues are part of each CDR3. A D gene is named only where the DNA matches it firmly. Only some rows state a clone size, as once, few, many or a class for expanded clones.

abundance	v_gene	len	d_gene	j_gene	CDR3aa	CDR3nt
NA	TRBV27	14	NA	TRBJ2-7	CASSLSRVTYEQYF	TGTGCCAGCAGTTTATCCAGGGTAACCTACGAGCAGTACTTC
NA	TRBV10-3	15	NA	TRBJ1-2	CAIRVFVQGPYGYTF	TGTGCCATCAGAGTGTTTGTGCAGGGCCCCTATGGCTACACCTTC
NA	TRBV5-1	15	TRBD1	TRBJ1-1	CASSFGRGMNTEAFF	TGCGCCAGCAGCTTCGGCAGGGGGATGAACACTGAAGCTTTCTTT
NA	TRBV7-9	15	TRBD1	TRBJ2-1	CASSPGQGGYNEQFF	TGTGCCAGCAGCCCCGGACAGGGGGGCTACAATGAGCAGTTCTTC
NA	TRBV7-2	13	TRBD1	TRBJ2-4	CASSAQGESIQYF	TGTGCCAGCAGCGCCCAGGGGGAGAGCATTCAGTACTTC
NA	TRBV5-1	14	TRBD1	TRBJ1-1	CASSPRQGQGEAFF	TGCGCCAGCAGCCCACGACAGGGACAGGGTGAAGCTTTCTTT
once	TRBV27	15	TRBD2	TRBJ2-7	CASSLAGTRFYEQYF	TGTGCCAGCAGTTTAGCCGGGACTAGGTTTTACGAGCAGTACTTC
NA	TRBV19	14	NA	TRBJ1-1	CASSMGASNTEAFF	TGTGCCAGTAGTATGGGGGCCTCGAACACTGAAGCTTTCTTT
NA	TRBV30	15	TRBD1	TRBJ1-3	CAWSHPGQGTDTIYF	TGTGCCTGGAGTCATCCGGGACAGGGGACGGACACCATATATTTT
NA	TRBV6-1	18	TRBD1	TRBJ1-3	CASSEMPKLTGYGNTIYF	TGTGCCAGCAGTGAAATGCCCAAATTGACAGGGTACGGAAACACCATATATTTT
medium-sized	TRBV28	16	NA	TRBJ2-7	CASSLYVGAADYEQYF	TGTGCCAGCAGTTTATATGTAGGGGCTGCGGACTACGAGCAGTACTTC
few	TRBV4-2	18	NA	TRBJ1-5	CASSQVAQGASPNQPQHF	TGTGCCAGCAGCCAAGTTGCTCAAGGGGCGAGCCCCAATCAGCCCCAGCATTTT
NA	TRBV20-1	10	NA	TRBJ2-3	CSARDRTQYF	TGCAGTGCTAGAGACCGGACGCAGTATTTT
NA	TRBV27	19	TRBD1	TRBJ2-6	CASSNLRPRGLAGANVLTF	TGTGCCAGCTCAAACTTACGGCCCAGGGGGCTGGCTGGGGCCAACGTCCTGACTTTC
once	TRBV9	16	TRBD1	TRBJ1-4	CASSDGTGGFSEKLFF	TGTGCCAGCAGCGACGGGACAGGGGGCTTTAGTGAAAAACTGTTTTTT
NA	TRBV5-5	11	NA	TRBJ2-7	CASTLGAEQYF	TGTGCCAGCACCCTAGGTGCCGAGCAGTACTTC
NA	TRBV2	13	TRBD2	TRBJ2-5	CASGAGGRETQYF	TGTGCCAGCGGGGCGGGAGGACGGGAGACCCAGTACTTC
NA	TRBV13	14	NA	TRBJ1-1	CASSLGQGSFEAFF	TGTGCCAGCAGCTTAGGACAGGGTTCGTTTGAAGCTTTCTTT
NA	TRBV5-4	13	NA	TRBJ2-5	CASSLALSETQYF	TGTGCCAGCAGCTTGGCCTTGTCAGAGACCCAGTACTTC
NA	TRBV7-9	18	NA	TRBJ1-3	CASSLVASPLNPGNTIYF	TGTGCCAGCAGCTTAGTTGCGTCCCCCTTAAATCCTGGAAACACCATATATTTT
NA	TRBV27	13	NA	TRBJ2-1	CASRSLGVGEQFF	TGTGCCAGCAGATCTTTAGGGGTTGGGGAGCAGTTCTTC